This is a list of T cell receptor beta chains from one sample in a study of T-cell reconstitution after alpha-beta-depleted transplantation in children. TCRdb itself ran the PCR reads through MiXCR, one entry per CDR3 protein. The sample shows 140,000 to 150,000 distinct CDR3 sequences, roughly 8.8% of them seen only once. Sequenced material: PBMCs, mostly from graft donor cells, taken 180 days after TCRalphabeta/CD19-depleted stem cell transplant. These receptors were obtained from a female patient aged 2 to 10 who had a stem cell transplant for congenital amegakaryocytic thrombocytopenia, so the T cells may come from the graft donor. Each CDR3 is given with its conserved first and last residue. A D gene is named only where the DNA matches it firmly. Clone sizes are given selectively: once, few, many, or a class where the clone is expanded.

D gene	J gene	V gene	clone size	CDR3 length	CDR3 DNA	CDR3 protein
TRBD2	TRBJ2-6	TRBV20-1	many	19	TGCAGTGCTAGCCCGGCCCCTCTAGCGGGAGGTGCTGGGGCCAACGTCCTGACTTTC	CSASPAPLAGGAGANVLTF
NA	TRBJ1-1	TRBV29-1	few	14	TGCAGCGGGATATACCGAAGCATGAACACTGAAGCTTTCTTT	CSGIYRSMNTEAFF
TRBD2	TRBJ2-1	TRBV6-2/TRBV6-3	NA	15	TGTGCCAGCAGTTACATGCCTAGCGGGTACAATGAGCAGTTCTTT	CASSYMPSGYNEQFF
TRBD1	TRBJ2-3	TRBV7-6	NA	17	TGTGCCAGCAGCTTAGGCCTCTTCAGGGGGAACACAGATACGCAGTATTTT	CASSLGLFRGNTDTQYF
NA	TRBJ1-1	TRBV5-1	many	11	TGCGCCAGCATCCCGGGGGCTGAAGCTTTCTTT	CASIPGAEAFF
NA	TRBJ1-5	TRBV20-1	many	13	TGCAGTGCCCCAGCCACCGGCGGTCAGCCCCAGCATTTT	CSAPATGGQPQHF
NA	TRBJ2-5	TRBV7-9	NA	13	TGTGCCAGCAGCCCCCGGGCCCAAGAGACCCAGTACTTC	CASSPRAQETQYF
NA	TRBJ2-7	TRBV12-3/TRBV12-4	many	13	TGTGCCAGCAGATACAGGGCGGGAGACGAGCAGTACTTC	CASRYRAGDEQYF
NA	TRBJ2-4	TRBV4-1	NA	18	TGCGCCAGCAGCCAAGGGAGTCCCAGGGCGAGGACCAAAAACATTCAGTACTTC	CASSQGSPRARTKNIQYF
TRBD1	TRBJ2-7	TRBV20-1	many	14	TGCAGTGCTAGAGAGGACAGGGTGAAAAACGAGCAGTACTTC	CSAREDRVKNEQYF
TRBD2	TRBJ2-3	TRBV29-1	many	16	TGCAGCTACCACCGACTAGCGGGAATGTCCACAGATACGCAGTATTTT	CSYHRLAGMSTDTQYF
TRBD2	TRBJ2-2	TRBV20-1	many	16	TGCAGTGCTAGAGTTCCGGGACTAGCGGGCACCGGGGAGCTGTTTTTT	CSARVPGLAGTGELFF
TRBD1	TRBJ1-3	TRBV20-1	NA	15	TGCAGTGCTACGACAGGGGGCAACTCTGGAAACACCATATATTTT	CSATTGGNSGNTIYF
TRBD2	TRBJ2-1	TRBV5-1	many	19	TGCGCCAGCAGCTTGGCCTGGACACTAGCGGGGAGATACTACAATGAGCAGTTCTTC	CASSLAWTLAGRYYNEQFF
TRBD2	TRBJ2-3	TRBV28	many	17	TGTGCCAGCAGTTTACGGCGACTAGCGGCAAGCACAGATACGCAGTATTTT	CASSLRRLAASTDTQYF
NA	TRBJ2-6	TRBV12-3/TRBV12-4	many	17	TGTGCCAGCAGTCCCAGGACCGCGAGCTCTGGGGCCAACGTCCTGACTTTC	CASSPRTASSGANVLTF
TRBD2	TRBJ2-7	TRBV2	NA	15	TGTGCCAGCAGTAGGACTAGCGGGAGGAGAGGCGAGCAGTACTTC	CASSRTSGRRGEQYF
NA	TRBJ2-7	TRBV20-1	many	14	TGCAGTGCTAGATCGTCTAGCGCTTACTACGAGCAGTACTTC	CSARSSSAYYEQYF
NA	TRBJ2-5	TRBV7-6	few	14	TGTGCCAGCAGCTGGGGACAGAGGGGGGGGACCCAGTACTTC	CASSWGQRGGTQYF
NA	TRBJ2-5	TRBV12-3/TRBV12-4	NA	14	TGTGCCAGCACCCTGGAACTCCTCCAAGAGACCCAGTACTTC	CASTLELLQETQYF
TRBD2	TRBJ2-5	TRBV5-5	many	16	TGTGCCAGCAGCTCCCTCAGCGGGGGGACAGCAGAGACCCAGTACTTC	CASSSLSGGTAETQYF
TRBD1	TRBJ2-1	TRBV20-1	many	15	TGCAGTGCTAGAGGAGGGACAGGGGGACACAATGAGCAGTTCTTC	CSARGGTGGHNEQFF
TRBD2	TRBJ2-7	TRBV12-3/TRBV12-4	many	15	TGTGCCAGCAGTTTGGGGAGGGGAAGGGTCTACGAGCAGTACTTC	CASSLGRGRVYEQYF
NA	TRBJ2-7	TRBV28	few	19	TGTGCCAGCAGTTTATTTTTTGGGTTGAGAGAGAGAGTGGCCTACGAGCAGTACTTC	CASSLFFGLRERVAYEQYF
NA	TRBJ2-1	TRBV9	many	13	TGTGCCAGCAGCGTAGGAGGGGACAATGAGCAGTTCTTC	CASSVGGDNEQFF
NA	TRBJ2-7	TRBV20-1	many	11	TGCAGTGCTAGGAGGGGTGTCGAGCAGTACTTC	CSARRGVEQYF
TRBD1	TRBJ2-7	TRBV30	few	14	TGTGCCTGGAGTCAACTAGGGGGCTTCTACGAGCAGTACTTC	CAWSQLGGFYEQYF
NA	TRBJ1-5	TRBV24-1	many	13	TGTGCCACCCTCAGAGGGGGCAATCAGCCCCAGCATTTT	CATLRGGNQPQHF
TRBD2	TRBJ2-7	TRBV4-1	many	16	TGCGCCAGCAGCCAAGTGTTGGTAGCGGGATCCTACGAGCAGTACTTC	CASSQVLVAGSYEQYF
TRBD1	TRBJ2-1	TRBV14	many	13	TGTGCCAGCAGCCAGATGACTGGGACAGTGCAGTTCTTC	CASSQMTGTVQFF
NA	TRBJ2-5	TRBV5-1	few	13	TGCGCCAGCAGCTTGTTCCGTGGAGAGACCCAGTACTTC	CASSLFRGETQYF
NA	TRBJ1-5	TRBV18	many	13	TGTGCCAGCTCACGGGATTTCGATCAGCCCCAGCATTTT	CASSRDFDQPQHF
NA	TRBJ2-7	TRBV15	NA	15	TGTGCCACCAGCAGAGAAGTGAGGGACACCTACGAGCAGTACTTC	CATSREVRDTYEQYF
NA	TRBJ2-1	TRBV12-3/TRBV12-4	many	11	TGTGCCAGCCGGGGGCGAGGCGAGCAGTTCTTC	CASRGRGEQFF
NA	TRBJ2-1	TRBV20-1	NA	13	TGCAGTGCTAGAGATTTCGGGGTGAATGAGCAGTTCTTC	CSARDFGVNEQFF
TRBD2	TRBJ2-2	TRBV4-2	NA	17	TGTGCCAGCAGCCATCATCGGACTAGCGGGAACTCCGGGGAGCTGTTTTTT	CASSHHRTSGNSGELFF
TRBD2	TRBJ2-3	TRBV5-1	many	16	TGCGCCAGCAGCCTACTCAAGCGGGGGGCGTCAGATACGCAGTATTTT	CASSLLKRGASDTQYF
NA	TRBJ2-1	TRBV5-1	few	14	TGCGCCAGCAGCCCGACTAGCTCCTACAATGAGCAGTTCTTC	CASSPTSSYNEQFF
TRBD2	TRBJ2-5	TRBV6-5	NA	15	TGTGCCAGCAGTTTTAGCGGGAGGGCCCGGGAGACCCAGTACTTC	CASSFSGRARETQYF
NA	TRBJ2-1	TRBV30	NA	13	TGTGCCTGGAGTGTTGGCAGTGATCAGGAGCAGTTCTTC	CAWSVGSDQEQFF
TRBD1	TRBJ2-7	TRBV7-8	few	16	TGTGCCAGCAGCTTAATCCGGGACAGGGGGCAGTACGAGCAGTACTTC	CASSLIRDRGQYEQYF
NA	TRBJ2-5	TRBV5-1	many	13	TGCGCCAGCAGCCAACCACCAACGGAGACCCAGTACTTC	CASSQPPTETQYF
TRBD2	TRBJ2-5	TRBV20-1	few	13	TGCAGTGCTCATACTAGCGGGAGAGAGACCCAGTACTTC	CSAHTSGRETQYF
NA	TRBJ1-2	TRBV20-1	many	15	TGCAGTGCTAGAGATCAAATACTTATAGGGTATGGCTACACCTTC	CSARDQILIGYGYTF
NA	TRBJ1-2	TRBV6-5	few	12	TGTGCCAGCAGTTTTTGGGGCTATGGCTACACCTTC	CASSFWGYGYTF
NA	TRBJ1-1	TRBV5-1	many	17	TGCGCCAGCAGCTTGGTAGCATGGGGTAACTGGAACACTGAAGCTTTCTTT	CASSLVAWGNWNTEAFF
TRBD1	TRBJ2-7	TRBV27	many	15	TGTGCCAGCAGAGACCGGGACAGGGCTATCTACGAGCAGTACTTC	CASRDRDRAIYEQYF
NA	TRBJ2-2	TRBV5-5	NA	13	TGTGCCAGCAGCCAATGGACGGCCGGGGAGCTGTTTTTT	CASSQWTAGELFF
TRBD2	TRBJ2-1	TRBV3-1	many	15	TGTGCCAGCAGCCAACTAGCGGGAGGGCCCAATGAGCAGTTCTTC	CASSQLAGGPNEQFF
NA	TRBJ2-1	TRBV20-1	NA	13	TGCAGTGCTAGAGATCTTAGCAGCGGTGAGCAGTTCTTC	CSARDLSSGEQFF
NA	TRBJ2-1	TRBV12-3/TRBV12-4	NA	14	TGTGCCATAAGCACGGGACTCTCATACAATGAGCAGTTCTTC	CAISTGLSYNEQFF
NA	TRBJ2-5	TRBV27	many	13	TGTGCCAGCAGTCCACAGTACCAAGAGACCCAGTACTTC	CASSPQYQETQYF
NA	TRBJ2-6	TRBV12-3/TRBV12-4	many	14	TGTGCCAGCATCCGATCTTCTGGGGCCAACGTCCTGACTTTC	CASIRSSGANVLTF